One and the same sample provided the 7 T cell receptor beta chains below, sequenced in a study of identifying expanded T cells in peripheral blood. This table comes from immunoSEQ multiplex PCR, and its TCRdb copy is limited to in-frame clones, with some not included. The repertoire has approximately 90,000 clones, more than 75% of them found once; the top ten carry approximately 5.6%. Input material: blood. Every receptor here comes from a person aged 18 to 75 in good health.

This clone was observed a handful of times. The rearrangement uses TRBV6-1 and TRBJ2-4; perhaps TRBD2 as D (5 bases). Looked up from germline, CDR1 is MNHNS and CDR2 is SASEGT. Trimming pared 3 bases from V and 10 bases from J, leaving 10 bases between. The CDR3 totals 12 residues. CDR3 amino acids: CASSEGVTIQYF. The CDR3 DNA reads TGTGCCAGCAGTGAGGGAGTTACAATTCAGTACTTC.

This clone was recorded once. The chain recombines TRBV11-3 with TRBJ2-4; possible D gene TRBD2, 5 bases. The germline CDR1 and CDR2 sequences are SGHNT and YENEEA. The CDR3 has 14 residues. Between the trimmed V and J ends, which lost 1 base and 6 bases, there was a span of 10 bases. The CDR3: CASSLAGRPNIQYF. The CDR3 DNA sequence: TGTGCCAGCAGCTTAGCGGGAAGACCAAACATTCAGTACTTC.

This clone has more than one count but fewer than ten. The chain carries TRBV19 and TRBJ1-5; possibly TRBD1 for D (5 bases). Trimming took 5 bases from V and 6 from J, leaving 14 bases between them. CDR3 length: 14 residues. Germline-derived CDR1 and CDR2 are LNHDA and SQIVND (reference sequence). CDR3 sequence: CASSSAGTSQPQHF. The CDR3 DNA reads TGTGCCAGTAGTTCCGCAGGGACGTCTCAGCCCCAGCATTTT.

The chain uses TRBV11-3 and TRBJ2-2; unclear D gene. The germline V gene has CDR1 SGHNT and CDR2 YENEEA. Between the trimmed V and J ends, which lost 5 bases and 6 bases, there was a span of 7 bases. This CDR3 has 12 amino acids. CDR3 region: CASSLSSGELFF. CDR3 sequence (DNA): TGTGCCAGCAGCCTATCATCCGGGGAGCTGTTTTTT.

The gene calls are TRBV7-2 and TRBJ1-4, with TRBD1 identical over 8 bases. Germline trimming cut 6 bases from V and 5 bases from J; bases unmatched to any gene: 17. The CDR3 sequence is 18 residues long. Germline assignment: CDR1 SGHTA and CDR2 FQGNSA. CDR3 sequence: CASSRTSTGGEINEKLFF. As DNA, the CDR3 is TGTGCCAGCAGTCGAACGTCAACAGGGGGTGAGATAAATGAAAAACTGTTTTTT.

This chain's CDR3 is CASGTGNTGELFF. The CDR3 DNA is TGTGCCAGCGGGACAGGGAACACCGGGGAGCTGTTTTTT. V is TRBV27 and J is TRBJ2-2; 8 nucleotides align to TRBD1. With 8 bases clipped from V and 1 base from J, the junction kept 0 bases outside the gene matches. The CDR3 spans 13 residues. Germline-derived CDR1 and CDR2 are MNHEY and SMNVEV (reference sequence).

The chain has TRBV14 and TRBJ1-3; D not certain. The CDR3 is 14 residues long. Germline values: CDR1 SGHDN, CDR2 FVKESK. Trimming removed 3 bases at V and 0 bases at J, with 6 bases between. The CDR3 region is CASSQGVSGNTIYF. The CDR3, as DNA: TGTGCCAGCAGCCAGGGAGTCTCTGGAAACACCATATATTTT. The complete variable domain, with remaining parts taken from reference TRBV14 and TRBJ1-3, reads EAGVTQFPSHSVIEKGQTVTLRCDPISGHDNLYWYRRVMGKEIKFLLHFVKESKQDESGMPNNRFLAERTGGTYSTLKVQPAELEDSGVYFCASSQGVSGNTIYFGEGSWLTVV.